The sequence of this TCR beta chain was determined in a study of CD8 T cells in ankylosing spondylitis. In regard to this clonotype: Its target is unknown.

Making the TCR beta libraries involved quantitative 5'-RACE with molecular barcodes. TCRdb independently ran MiXCR on the 5' RACE reads; one entry per CDR3 protein. The table has 130,000 or so distinct CDR3 sequences, 17% seen once; the top ten hold 25% to 40%. General study findings and limits: Disease-linked clones had a CD8+ phenotype and relatively low frequency in peripheral blood. Characteristic, it appeared, of ankylosing spondylitis blood was a TCR beta motif of seven or eight highly homologous variants. Previously reported in reactive arthritis synovial fluid and blood were some of the motif variants. Disease-linked clones reportedly concentrated significantly in matched ankylosing spondylitis synovial fluid.

The sequence was collected from a male donor with ankylosing spondylitis. Sample: blood, either unsorted or a sorted T cell fraction (not recorded which).

The CDR3 spells CASSGQGDEQFF. As DNA, the CDR3 is TGTGCCAGCAGCGGACAGGGCGATGAGCAGTTCTTC. The rearrangement links TRBV9 to TRBJ2-1; the match to TRBD1 covers 7 bases. Germline V gene data show CDR1 as SGDLS and CDR2 as YYNGEE. This CDR3 has 12 amino acids. J was trimmed by 8 bases and V by 3 bases; bases with no gene match: 2.